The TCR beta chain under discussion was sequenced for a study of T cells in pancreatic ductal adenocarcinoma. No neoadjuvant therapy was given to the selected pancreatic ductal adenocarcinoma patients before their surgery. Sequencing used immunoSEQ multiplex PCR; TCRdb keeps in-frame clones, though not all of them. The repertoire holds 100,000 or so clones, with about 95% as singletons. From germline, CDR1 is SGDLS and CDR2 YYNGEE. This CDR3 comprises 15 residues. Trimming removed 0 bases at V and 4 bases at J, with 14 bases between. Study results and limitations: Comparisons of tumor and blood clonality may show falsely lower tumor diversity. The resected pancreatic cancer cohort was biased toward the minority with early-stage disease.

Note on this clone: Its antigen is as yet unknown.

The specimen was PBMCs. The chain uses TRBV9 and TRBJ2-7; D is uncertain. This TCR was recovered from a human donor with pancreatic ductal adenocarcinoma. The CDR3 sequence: CASSVGADETYEQYF. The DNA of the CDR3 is TGTGCCAGCAGCGTAGGGGCAGACGAAACGTACGAGCAGTACTTC.